A selection of T cell receptor beta chains follows, all from one sample in a study of blood T cell repertoires in COVID-19. Profiled with immunoSEQ multiplex PCR; TCRdb holds only in-frame clones, not every one. The sample yields about 16,000 clones, around 89% seen once. The sample was peripheral blood. The receptors here all came from a human donor in a cohort sampled during active COVID-19. Both conserved end residues are part of each CDR3. Fields, in order: clone size, V gene, J gene, D gene, CDR3 DNA, CDR3 protein. The D gene is left open where the match is weak. Rows give clone size only sometimes, using once, few, many, or a class for an expanded clone.

>.|TRBV11-2|TRBJ1-2|.
TGTGCCAGCAGCTTAGTCGGGAGCGACTATGGCTACACCTTC
CASSLVGSDYGYTF
>.|TRBV11-2|TRBJ1-1|.
TGTGCCAGCAGTTTGACAGCGAACACTGAAGCTTTCTTT
CASSLTANTEAFF
>.|TRBV9|TRBJ1-3|.
TGTGCCAGCAGCGTAGCGACATCCGGCCCAGCTGGAAACACCATATATTTT
CASSVATSGPAGNTIYF
>.|TRBV5-6|TRBJ2-7|TRBD1
TGTGCCAGCAGCTCAACCGGGACAGGGCCCCCCTACGAGCAGTACTTC
CASSSTGTGPPYEQYF
>.|TRBV7-2|TRBJ1-1|.
TGTGCCAGCAGTTACATGAACACTGAAGCTTTCTTT
CASSYMNTEAFF
>.|TRBV7-8|TRBJ1-1|.
TGTGCCAGCACCTTAACAGGGAGCTTCACTGAAGCTTTCTTT
CASTLTGSFTEAFF
>.|TRBV5-4|TRBJ2-1|.
TGTGCCAGCAGCTTAGGGGGGGAGATCTACAATGAGCAGTTCTTC
CASSLGGEIYNEQFF
>.|TRBV5-1|TRBJ2-1|.
TGCGCCAGCAGCTTGTATAACTCCTACAATGAGCAGTTCTTC
CASSLYNSYNEQFF
>.|TRBV5-1|TRBJ1-2|TRBD1
TGCGCCAGCAGCTCTCCGGGACAGGACGATCAAACCTTC
CASSSPGQDDQTF
>.|TRBV5-6|TRBJ1-2|.
TGTGCCAGCAGCTTGGCCAGGTTCGCAGATGGCTACACCTTC
CASSLARFADGYTF
>.|TRBV10-1|TRBJ2-7|TRBD1
TGCGCCAGCAGTGAGTTGGGGACAGGGGGCATCTACGAGCAGTACTTC
CASSELGTGGIYEQYF
>once|TRBV29-1|TRBJ1-1|.
TGCAGCGTTGGAAGCTGGCGGCAGAAGAACACTGAAGCTTTCTTT
CSVGSWRQKNTEAFF
>.|TRBV5-1|TRBJ2-5|.
TGCGCCAGCAGCTTGGAGTTTGGAGGGGCGAAGGAGACCCAGTACTTC
CASSLEFGGAKETQYF
>.|TRBV9|TRBJ1-2|TRBD1
TGTGCCAGCAGCCCACCGACAGGGCGCAGGTTTGGCTATGGCTACACCTTC
CASSPPTGRRFGYGYTF
>.|TRBV28|TRBJ1-4|TRBD1
TGTGCCAGCAGCCAATGGTCCGAGACAGGGCGTGGAAAACTGTTTTTT
CASSQWSETGRGKLFF
>.|TRBV28|TRBJ1-4|.
TGTGCCAGCAGTCCCTACCAGGGTCTCGGCCGTGAAAAACTGTTTTTT
CASSPYQGLGREKLFF
>.|TRBV11-2|TRBJ1-3|.
TGTGCCAGCAGCCCGTGGACACCCTCGAGTGGAAACACCATATATTTT
CASSPWTPSSGNTIYF
>.|TRBV2|TRBJ1-1|TRBD1
TGTGCCAGCGGGGACAGTGGGGGCACTGAAGCTTTCTTT
CASGDSGGTEAFF
>.|TRBV10-1|TRBJ1-2|TRBD1
TGCGCCAGCAGTGAGTCCGGGACAGGGTTTGTCGGCTACACCTTC
CASSESGTGFVGYTF
>few|TRBV2|TRBJ2-1|TRBD1
TGTGCCAGCAGTGAAGTGCGGACAGGGTCGAGAAATGAGCAGTTCTTC
CASSEVRTGSRNEQFF
>.|TRBV6-5|TRBJ1-6|.
TGTGCCAGCAGCCACCCGGATTCACCCCTCCACTTT
CASSHPDSPLHF
>.|TRBV4-1|TRBJ1-1|.
TGCGCCAGCAGCCAAGGGGGGGATTGGTACACTGAAGCTTTCTTT
CASSQGGDWYTEAFF
>.|TRBV6-2/TRBV6-3|TRBJ1-1|.
TGTGCCAGCAGTTACTCTAACCGGGTTGAAGCTTTCTTT
CASSYSNRVEAFF
>few|TRBV7-2|TRBJ2-1|.
TGTGCCAGCAGCTTGAGACTCCATGAGCAGTTCTTC
CASSLRLHEQFF
>.|TRBV19|TRBJ1-1|.
TGTGCCACCACAGCAGCACCGAACACTGAAGCTTTCTTT
CATTAAPNTEAFF
>.|TRBV4-3|TRBJ2-1|.
TGCGCCAGCAGCCAATTAAGGGGCGCCTACAATGAGCAGTTCTTC
CASSQLRGAYNEQFF
>.|TRBV15|TRBJ1-2|.
TGTGCCACCAGCAGCGTTTATACAGGGTACTATGGCTACACCTTC
CATSSVYTGYYGYTF
>.|TRBV2|TRBJ1-1|.
TGTGCCAGCGAAGGACAGCTGAACACTGAAGCTTTCTTT
CASEGQLNTEAFF
>.|TRBV10-3|TRBJ1-4|.
TGTGCCATCAACGACAGTCCAACTAATGAAAAACTGTTTTTT
CAINDSPTNEKLFF
>.|TRBV19|TRBJ1-2|.
TGTGCCAGTAGTATGGGAGGGGGAGACTATGGCTACACCTTC
CASSMGGGDYGYTF
>.|TRBV5-8|TRBJ2-1|.
TGTGCCAGCAGCTTGGGCATACTCTCCTACAATGAGCAGTTCTTC
CASSLGILSYNEQFF
>.|TRBV2|TRBJ1-1|.
TGTGCCAGCAGTGTAGCGAGTCAAGCTGAAGCTTTCTTT
CASSVASQAEAFF
>.|TRBV5-6|TRBJ2-7|.
TGTGCCAGCAGCTTGGTCAGGGTTGGAACCTACGAGCAGTACTTC
CASSLVRVGTYEQYF
>.|TRBV7-6|TRBJ2-4|.
TGTGCCAGCAGCTTAGCGCTTGGGGGCGGCGAAAACATTCAGTACTTC
CASSLALGGGENIQYF
>.|TRBV30|TRBJ1-1|.
TGTGCCTGGCGGCGGGGGTACTCTGAAGCTTTCTTT
CAWRRGYSEAFF
>.|TRBV5-8|TRBJ1-1|TRBD1
TGTGCCAGCTCCCGGGACAGGGGGGTGACCCCGAACACTGAAGCTTTCTTT
CASSRDRGVTPNTEAFF
>.|TRBV19|TRBJ1-1|.
TGTGCCAGTAGTCCGGGAGTGGGCACTGAAGCTTTCTTT
CASSPGVGTEAFF
>.|TRBV28|TRBJ2-5|TRBD2
TGTGCCAGCAGTTCCGGGACTAGCGGGGGATTTGAGACCCAGTACTTC
CASSSGTSGGFETQYF
>.|TRBV15|TRBJ1-5|.
TGTGCCACCAGCGGAACAGGGAGCAGGCAGCCCCAGCATTTT
CATSGTGSRQPQHF
>.|TRBV2|TRBJ2-2|.
TGTGCCAGCAGTGAAAGGTTAGCCTTGAACACCGGGGAGCTGTTTTTT
CASSERLALNTGELFF
>.|TRBV10-3|TRBJ2-5|.
TGTGCCATCGGCCAGTTGGAGACCCAGTACTTC
CAIGQLETQYF
>.|TRBV28|TRBJ1-6|.
TGTGCCAGCAGTTTACGGGTCTATAATTCACCCCTCCACTTT
CASSLRVYNSPLHF
>.|TRBV7-9|TRBJ2-5|TRBD2
TGTGCCAGCAGCTTCTCTCGACTAGCGGGGGAAGAGACCCAGTACTTC
CASSFSRLAGEETQYF
>.|TRBV10-3|TRBJ2-3|.
TGTGCCATCAGTAGGGGTGTCTCAGGGATTGGCACAGATACGCAGTATTTT
CAISRGVSGIGTDTQYF
>.|TRBV5-1|TRBJ1-3|.
TGCGCCAGCAGCTTGGGTGACTCTCGCTCTGGAAACACCATATATTTT
CASSLGDSRSGNTIYF
>.|TRBV5-1|TRBJ2-1|.
TGCGCCAGCAGCTTGCTAGGAGGGGGGGACAATGAGCAGTTCTTC
CASSLLGGGDNEQFF
>.|TRBV29-1|TRBJ2-7|.
TGCAGCGCCCGGGCGGGGGCCGCCTACGAGCAGTACTTC
CSARAGAAYEQYF
>.|TRBV7-2|TRBJ1-6|TRBD1
TGTGCCAGCAGCTCCCGCTTTGGGACAGGGGACTCACCCCTCCACTTT
CASSSRFGTGDSPLHF
>.|TRBV6-5|TRBJ1-5|.
TGTGCCAGCAGTTACTCGCCGACTCAGAATCAGCCCCAGCATTTT
CASSYSPTQNQPQHF
>.|TRBV6-1|TRBJ1-3|.
TGTGCCAGCAGTGAAAGCGGGGCGTCAGGCGACACCATATATTTT
CASSESGASGDTIYF